The 21 T cell receptor delta chains below were found in one sample sequenced in a study of gamma-delta T cells after stem cell transplantation. TCRdb reanalysed the RT-PCR reads with CATT. The sample lists approximately 16,000 delta-chain clones, 9% to 9.5% occurring once. The specimen was gamma-delta T cells. Every receptor here comes from a human donor. It is not recorded whose cells these are; they may come from a transplant donor.

This clone has more than one count but fewer than ten. A far larger clone is one nucleotide away, so this likely arose from a read error. Additional DNA sequences in this sample encode the identical CDR3. The genes are TRDV2 and TRDJ3, with D maybe TRDD3 (6 bases). The germline CDR1 and CDR2 sequences are GEAIGNYY and EKD. The CDR3 spans 20 residues. The CDR3 sequence: CACDTVSLGSSSWDTRQMFF. As DNA, the CDR3 is TGTGCCTGCGACACCGTAAGTCTGGGGAGCAGCTCCTGGGACACCCGACAGATGTTTTTC.

There are a few counts of this clone. TCRdb has a much larger clone's protein, which differs at residue 4 from the translation of this DNA, likely because of a read error; what is shown is the protein translated from the DNA. This chain connects TRDV2 to TRDJ1; 13 bases map to TRDD3. Germline CDR1 is GEAIGNYY and CDR2 is EKD. This CDR3 spans 19 amino acids. The CDR3 coding sequence is TGTGCCTGTGGCACCGTTACTGGGGGATACGGTGGGTACACCGATAAACTCATCTTT. Translation gives CACGTVTGGYGGYTDKLIF.

This clone has a handful of counts. This sequence is one base from a far larger clone and is likely a read error. The sample contains more than one DNA sequence encoding this CDR3. This chain uses TRDV2 with TRDJ1, with TRDD3 identical over 10 bases. CDR3 length equals 21 residues. Germline CDR1 reads GEAIGNYY; CDR2 reads EKD. The CDR3 here is CACDTVHGGYDPDLYTDKLIF. The DNA of the CDR3 is TGTGCCTGTGACACCGTCCACGGGGGATACGACCCCGATTTGTACACCGATAAACTTATCTTT.

This clone was picked up a small number of times. A read error likely explains why the TCRdb protein, taken from a much larger clone, differs from this DNA's translation at residue 12; the protein shown is translated from the DNA. The V call is TRDV2, the J call TRDJ1; 10 nucleotides agree with TRDD3. The V and J ends lost 5 bases and 10 bases, in that order; junction bases with no gene match: 15. The CDR3 covers 15 residues. Germline CDR1 GEAIGNYY, CDR2 EKD. In DNA, the CDR3 is TGTGCCTGTGTCCCTCTGGGGGATAGTTGGGCTAGACTCATCTTT. This encodes CACVPLGDSWARLIF.

This clone was recorded a few times. This DNA's translation and the protein TCRdb lists, from a much larger clone, do not match at residue 13, likely due to a read error; the protein shown is translated from the DNA. J is TRDJ1 and V is TRDV2; 12 positions agree with TRDD3. The CDR3 is 18 residues long. CDR1 is GEAIGNYY and CDR2 is EKD in the germline V gene. Unmatched junction bases numbered 18, after V lost 1 base and J lost 10 bases. CDR3 amino acids: CACDTAGGYASSSRTLIF. The CDR3, as DNA: TGTGCCTGTGACACGGCTGGGGGATACGCCTCTTCTAGTCGTACACTCATCTTT.

In this sample, this clone turned up many times. The likely explanation is a read error, given a far larger clone one base away. Other DNA sequences in the same sample also yield this CDR3. The chain employs TRDV2 and TRDJ1; 13 bases align to TRDD3. The CDR3 has 18 residues. Germline CDR1 GEAIGNYY, CDR2 EKD. Losses at the gene ends were 4 bases for V and 2 bases for J; bases not matched to a gene: 12. Written as DNA, the CDR3 is TGTGCCTGTGATACCCTAAAATTACTGGGGGATACGACCGATAAACTCATCTTT. Its protein product is CACDTLKLLGDTTDKLIF.

Points on this clone: TCRdb attributes to this sequence the protein of a much larger clone, which differs from the DNA translation at residue 4; a read error is likely, and the protein displayed is translated from the DNA. The chain joins TRDV2 to TRDJ1; 10 nucleotides match TRDD3. The junction had 16 bases not matched to a gene; V was cut back by 4 bases and J by 0 bases. This CDR3 has 19 residues. Germline V gene lookup returns CDR1 GEAIGNYY and CDR2 EKD. The CDR3 sequence: CACETVPTTGGLYTDKLIF. The CDR3 DNA sequence: TGTGCCTGTGAGACCGTTCCTACTACTGGGGGATTGTACACCGATAAACTCATCTTT.

The J gene is TRDJ1, the V gene TRDV2; D is unresolved. Trimming took off 0 bases at V and 0 bases at J, with 16 bases between the two ends. Germline CDR1 and CDR2: GEAIGNYY and EKD. The CDR3 has 17 amino acids. The chain's CDR3 is CACDTGRARKDTDKLIF. CDR3 DNA: TGTGCCTGTGACACCGGCCGGGCCCGGAAGGACACCGATAAACTCATCTTT.

As to this clone: TCRdb pairs this DNA with a much larger clone's protein that differs at residues 10 and 14, likely a read error; the protein shown was translated from the DNA. The chain employs TRDV2 and TRDJ1, with 10 nucleotides matching TRDD3. In germline, CDR1 is GEAIGNYY, CDR2 EKD. There are 17 residues in the CDR3. The CDR3 nucleotides are TGTGCCTGTGACCGACTGGGGGATGCGCCGTACACCGATAGACTCATCTTT. Translated: CACDRLGDAPYTDRLIF.

This clone was picked up a small number of times. This DNA translates differently at residue 12 from the TCRdb protein, which is that of a much larger clone; a read error is likely, and the protein shown is the DNA's own translation. The J gene is TRDJ1, the V gene TRDV2, with a possible D match to TRDD3 (6 bases). From germline, CDR1 is GEAIGNYY and CDR2 EKD. The CDR3 has 15 amino acids. The CDR3 sequence: CACDALASERDNLIF. As DNA, the CDR3 is TGTGCCTGTGACGCCTTGGCCAGCGAAAGGGATAACCTCATCTTT.

This clone was detected ten times or more. It is likely a read error: a sequence one base away is far more abundant. The sample contains more than one DNA sequence encoding this CDR3. The chain uses TRDV3 and TRDJ1; a weak D match, TRDD2 (6 bases). This CDR3 contains 15 residues. Germline assignment: CDR1 TVYSNPD and CDR2 GDNSRS (reference sequence). Trimming cost V 2 bases and J 0 bases, with 16 bases left between them. In nucleotides, the CDR3 is TGTGCCTTTTCGCTCCTTCCGCTGTACACCGATAAACTCATCTTT. As protein: CAFSLLPLYTDKLIF. Supplemented by reference TRDV3 and TRDJ1, the full variable domain reads CDKVTQSSPDQTVASGSEVVLLCTYDTVYSNPDLFWYRIRPDYSFQFVFYGDNSRSEGADFTQGRFSVKHILTQKAFHLVISPVRTEDSATYYCAFSLLPLYTDKLIFGKGTRVTVEP.

This clone was observed many times. TCRdb's listed protein matches a much larger clone and diverges from this DNA's translation at residue 11, likely through a read error; the protein shown comes from the DNA. The chain joins TRDV2 to TRDJ3; no clear D. This CDR3 spans 18 amino acids. Germline-derived CDR1 and CDR2 are GEAIGNYY and EKD. The CDR3 DNA reads as TGTGCCTGTGACACGGGCCATGGGAACTCCTTGGACACCCGACAGATGTTTTTC. Residues: CACDTGHGNSLDTRQMFF.

As concerns this clone: TCRdb pairs this DNA with a much larger clone's protein that differs at residue 15, likely a read error; the protein shown was translated from the DNA. J is TRDJ1 and V is TRDV2; no definite D call. Germline V gives CDR1 GEAIGNYY, CDR2 EKD. This CDR3 comprises 16 residues. CDR3 residues: CACDTIGSRPVDKLTF. CDR3 in DNA: TGTGCCTGTGACACGATTGGGTCCCGACCGGTCGATAAACTCACCTTT.

About this clone: TCRdb pairs this DNA with a much larger clone's protein that differs at residue 13, likely a read error; the protein shown was translated from the DNA. This CDR3 reads CACDTVGLYTDKHIF. Written as DNA, the CDR3 is TGTGCCTGTGACACCGTGGGCCTCTACACCGATAAACACATCTTT. V is TRDV2 and J is TRDJ1, with unresolved D. Germline CDR1 reads GEAIGNYY; CDR2 reads EKD. This CDR3 has 15 amino acids.

This clone was seen only a few times. This probably arose from a read error, given a far larger clone one base away. The sample holds other DNA sequences that translate to the same CDR3. J is TRDJ1 and V is TRDV2, with 12 nucleotides matching TRDD3. J lost 4 bases, V lost 7 bases, and 9 bases had no gene match. The CDR3 sequence is 15 residues long. CDR1 is GEAIGNYY and CDR2 is EKD in the germline V gene. The CDR3 reads CACFRLGDTSDKLIF. As DNA, the CDR3 is TGTGCCTGCTTCCGACTGGGGGATACAAGCGATAAACTCATCTTT.

Worth noting for this clone: The TCRdb protein comes from a much larger clone and disagrees with this DNA's translation at residue 12, likely due to a read error; the protein given here is derived from the DNA. V and J are TRDV2 and TRDJ3; 13 bases match TRDD3. Germline V gene sequence: CDR1 GEAIGNYY, CDR2 EKD. The CDR3 covers 19 residues. The CDR3 is CACDITGGYGSLDTRQMFF. The CDR3 bases are TGTGCCTGTGATATAACTGGGGGATACGGTTCCTTGGACACCCGACAGATGTTTTTC.

Concerning this clone itself: For this DNA, TCRdb reports the protein of a much larger clone, which diverges at residue 12, most likely from a read error; the protein presented here is translated directly from the DNA. Other DNA sequences in the same sample also yield this CDR3. The chain couples TRDV2 to TRDJ1; possible D gene TRDD3, 5 bases. This CDR3 contains 18 residues. Germline V CDR1 and CDR2: GEAIGNYY, EKD. V was trimmed by 0 bases and J by 2 bases, leaving 21 bases between them. The CDR3 DNA follows: TGTGCCTGTGACACCTTGGCTGGGCCCTCCACACTAACCGATAAACTCATCTTT. It yields the protein CACDTLAGPSTLTDKLIF.

This clone was seen ten or more times. The protein that TCRdb holds for this DNA derives from a much larger clone and differs from the translated DNA at residue 5, which likely indicates a read error; the protein shown here is translated from the DNA. This rearrangement joins TRDV2 to TRDJ1; possibly TRDD3 for D (6 bases). CDR3 length: 16 residues. Germline V gives CDR1 GEAIGNYY, CDR2 EKD. V dropped 2 bases and J dropped 4 bases, with 19 bases sitting between them. CDR3 protein: CACDMVGSGDRDKLIF. The CDR3 DNA reads TGTGCCTGTGACATGGTTGGATCGGGGGACCGCGATAAACTCATCTTT.

This clone was counted only a few times. The rearrangement links TRDV1 to TRDJ1, with 13 bases identical to TRDD3. The CDR3 is 19 amino acids. V trimming: 6 bases; J trimming: 2 bases; junction bases outside the gene matches: 15. CDR1 is TSWWSYY, CDR2 QGS, per germline. CDR3 bases: TGTGCTCTTGGAAGTTACTGGGGGATACGCTGGTGGAGTACCGATAAACTCATCTTT. This sequence encodes CALGSYWGIRWWSTDKLIF.

This clone was recorded at least ten times. The protein that TCRdb holds for this DNA derives from a much larger clone and differs from the translated DNA at residue 7, which likely indicates a read error; the protein shown here is translated from the DNA. Other DNA sequences of this sample code for an identical CDR3. V gene TRDV2 combines with J gene TRDJ1; TRDD3 matches 13 bases. The CDR3 length is 18 residues. Germline assignment: CDR1 GEAIGNYY and CDR2 EKD. V was clipped by 0 bases and J by 2 bases; unmatched bases: 8. The CDR3 DNA is TGTGCCTGTGACACCCTCCAATTACTGGGGGATACGACCGATAAACTCATCTTT. This gives the protein CACDTLQLLGDTTDKLIF.

Concerning this clone itself: TCRdb pairs this DNA with a much larger clone's protein that differs at residues 11 and 17, likely a read error; the protein shown was translated from the DNA. The rearrangement links TRDV2 to TRDJ1, with 11 bases matching TRDD3. This CDR3 region has 20 residues. CDR1 is GEAIGNYY, CDR2 EKD, per germline. The CDR3 loop is CACDPVLGDTVSKYTDTLIF. CDR3 bases: TGTGCCTGTGACCCGGTTTTGGGGGATACGGTGTCTAAGTACACCGATACACTCATCTTT.